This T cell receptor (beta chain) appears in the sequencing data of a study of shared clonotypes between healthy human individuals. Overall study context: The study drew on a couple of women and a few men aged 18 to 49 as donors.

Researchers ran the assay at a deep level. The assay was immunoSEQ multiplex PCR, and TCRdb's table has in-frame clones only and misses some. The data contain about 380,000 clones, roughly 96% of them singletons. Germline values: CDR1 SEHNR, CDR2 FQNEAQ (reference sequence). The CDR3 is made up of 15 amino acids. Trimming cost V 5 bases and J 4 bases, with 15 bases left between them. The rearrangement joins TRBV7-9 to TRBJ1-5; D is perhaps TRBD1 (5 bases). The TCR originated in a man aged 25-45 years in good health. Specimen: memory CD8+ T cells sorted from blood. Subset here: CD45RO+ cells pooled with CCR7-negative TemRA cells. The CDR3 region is CASSLLTVKNQPQHF. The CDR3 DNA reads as TGTGCCAGCAGCCTCTTGACAGTCAAAAATCAGCCCCAGCATTTT.